A single sample gave rise to the 29 T cell receptor beta chains below, sequenced in a study of neoadjuvant nivolumab and ipilimumab in lung cancer (dated by TCRdb to 2020 to 2021). The time point label, as the study defines it: at surgical resection after neoadjuvant nivolumab +/- ipilimumab. The library was built by means of the immunoSEQ multiplex PCR assay. Not all clones reach the TCRdb copy of this immuneACCESS table, which keeps in-frame sequences only. Checked studies attribute under half of the gap to unresolved V genes and leave the rest unexplained. This sample comprises about 18,000 clones, around 79% of them detected only once. Around 9.2% of the sample rests with the top ten. Sequences were derived from tumor tissue, sampled after neoadjuvant nivolumab, alone or with ipilimumab, at or shortly before surgery. The receptor set was obtained from an adult with non-small cell lung cancer.

The chain links TRBV5-1 to TRBJ1-5; D uncertain. V was clipped by 7 bases and J by 4 bases, with 18 bases between them. Per germline, CDR1 SGHRS and CDR2 YFSETQ. This CDR3 is built from 15 residues. CDR3 in DNA: TGCGCCAGCCGAACAACCCCGAACGGAAATCAGCCCCAGCATTTT. Residues: CASRTTPNGNQPQHF.

The count of this clone is one. The J gene is TRBJ1-6, the V gene TRBV4-1; D might be TRBD1 (5 bases). The CDR3 sequence is 14 residues long. Per germline, CDR1 MGHRA and CDR2 YSYEKL. V was clipped by 1 base and J by 8 bases, with 9 bases between them. The CDR3 reads CASSQGQLDSPLHF. CDR3 sequence (DNA): TGCGCCAGCAGCCAAGGACAGTTAGATTCACCCCTCCACTTT.

This chain links TRBV18 with TRBJ1-4; D is uncertain. The CDR3 sequence is 14 residues long. Germline V gene lookup returns CDR1 KGHSH and CDR2 LQKENI. V shed 2 bases and J shed 4 bases, with 8 bases lying between them. The CDR3 region is CASSPGQLNEKLFF. CDR3 nucleotides: TGTGCCAGCTCACCAGGGCAGCTTAATGAAAAACTGTTTTTT.

The chain employs TRBV27 and TRBJ2-7, with D perhaps being TRBD1 or TRBD2 (5 bases each). The CDR3 length is 12 residues. Germline loops: CDR1 MNHEY, CDR2 SMNVEV (reference sequence). V dropped 5 bases and J dropped 4 bases, with 9 bases sitting between them. CDR3 sequence: CASSRDGYEQYF. The CDR3 DNA sequence: TGTGCCAGCAGTCGGGACGGTTACGAGCAGTACTTC.

The J gene is TRBJ2-7, the V gene TRBV7-2; D possibly corresponds to TRBD1 (5 bases). The CDR3 has 17 residues. Germline CDR1 is SGHTA and CDR2 is FQGNSA. Trimming pared 0 bases from V and 4 bases from J, leaving 19 bases between. CDR3 nucleotide sequence: TGTGCCAGCAGCTTAGCTTTGGCCAGGGCATCCCCATACGAGCAGTACTTC. Amino acid sequence: CASSLALARASPYEQYF.

This chain joins TRBV27 and TRBJ1-1, with 8 bases lining up with TRBD1. After removal of 4 bases from V and 1 base from J, the junction contained 2 bases not matched to a gene. The germline gives CDR1 MNHEY, CDR2 SMNVEV (reference sequence). The CDR3 length is 14 residues. As DNA, the CDR3 is TGTGCCAGCAGTTCCGGGACAGGGAACACTGAAGCTTTCTTT. Its protein is CASSSGTGNTEAFF.

The CDR3 protein is CASSPDRENTEAFF. DNA for the CDR3: TGTGCCAGCAGCCCGGACAGGGAGAACACTGAAGCTTTCTTT. The chain links TRBV7-9 to TRBJ1-1; 8 nucleotides match TRBD1. With V trimmed by 5 bases and J by 1 base, 3 bases remained unmatched. This CDR3 spans 14 amino acids. Germline V CDR1 and CDR2: SEHNR, FQNEAQ (reference sequence).

The chain employs TRBV6-4 and TRBJ1-2, with TRBD1 matching 8 bases. The V segment lost 6 bases and the J segment 7 bases; nucleotides outside the gene matches: 10. Per the germline V gene, CDR1 is MRHNA and CDR2 is SNTAGT. CDR3 length: 14 amino acids. The CDR3 coding sequence is TGTGCCAGCAGCCCCTCAGCAGGGGGCACTGGCTACACCTTC. As protein: CASSPSAGGTGYTF.

V is TRBV9 and J is TRBJ2-5; D ambiguous. V was trimmed by 3 bases and J by 5 bases, leaving 14 bases between them. The CDR3 is 14 amino acids. Germline V gene data show CDR1 as SGDLS and CDR2 as YYNGEE. The CDR3 DNA follows: TGTGCCAGCAGCGCTGTAATCGGATCCGAGACCCAGTACTTC. Translating it yields CASSAVIGSETQYF.

The CDR3 coding sequence is TGTGCCAGCAGCATACGGGACGGCAGCGGCTACGAGCAGTACTTC. It encodes CASSIRDGSGYEQYF. The genes are TRBV5-5 and TRBJ2-7; either TRBD1 or TRBD2 may fit D (5 bases each). Germline V CDR1 and CDR2: SGHKS, YYEKEE (reference sequence). The germline V and J ends were trimmed by 4 bases and 3 bases, with 17 bases remaining between them. The CDR3 length is 15 residues.

The chain carries TRBV5-1 and TRBJ1-1; tentatively, D is TRBD1 (5 bases). The CDR3 totals 14 residues. Looked up from germline, CDR1 is SGHRS and CDR2 is YFSETQ. V shed 7 bases and J shed 7 bases, with 20 bases lying between them. CDR3: CASCRDSIDGEAFF. CDR3 sequence (DNA): TGCGCCAGCTGCCGGGACTCCATCGACGGTGAAGCTTTCTTT. Looking up the rest from reference TRBV5-1 and TRBJ1-1 gives the full variable domain: KAGVTQTPRYLIKTRGQQVTLSCSPISGHRSVSWYQQTPGQGLQFLFEYFSETQRNKGNFPGRFSGRQFSNSRSEMNVSTLELGDSALYLCASCRDSIDGEAFFGQGTRLTVV.

The chain uses TRBV18 and TRBJ2-1; TRBD2 matches 11 bases. This CDR3 contains 15 residues. Losses at the gene ends were 4 bases for V and 7 bases for J; bases not matched to a gene: 6. The germline V gene has CDR1 KGHSH and CDR2 LQKENI. The CDR3 DNA follows: TGTGCCAGCTCACTCACTAGCGGGGGTAGAAATGAGCAGTTCTTC. Its translation is CASSLTSGGRNEQFF.

V usage is TRBV7-2 and J usage is TRBJ1-2, with D perhaps matching TRBD1 (6 bases). The V and J ends lost 1 base and 8 bases respectively, with 11 bases between them. The CDR3 length is 13 residues. The V gene's germline CDR1 is SGHTA and CDR2 FQGNSA. DNA of the CDR3: TGTGCCAGCAGCTTAGAGGGGACACGGGGCTACACCTTC. This codes for CASSLEGTRGYTF.

The V gene is TRBV28, the J gene TRBJ2-7; the D is unclear. The germline gives CDR1 MDHEN, CDR2 SYDVKM. V shed 6 bases and J shed 6 bases, with 15 bases lying between them. The CDR3 runs to 13 residues. The CDR3, as DNA: TGTGCCAGCAGAGGCGGAACCCCCTCCGAGCAGTACTTC. It specifies CASRGGTPSEQYF.

The rearrangement joins TRBV10-2 to TRBJ2-2; D perhaps matches TRBD1 (6 bases). The V end was cut by 4 bases, the J end by 7 bases, with 10 bases between. Germline V gene sequence: CDR1 WSHSY, CDR2 SAAADI. There are 13 residues in the CDR3. The CDR3 nucleotides are TGCGCCAGCAGTGCCCAGGGGCACGGGGAGCTGTTTTTT. It translates to CASSAQGHGELFF.

The rearrangement joins TRBV5-5 to TRBJ1-1, with unresolved D. Germline CDR1 is SGHKS and CDR2 is YYEKEE (reference sequence). Trimming removed 4 bases at V and 1 base at J, with 11 bases between. The CDR3 runs to 14 residues. The CDR3 loop reads CASSGQWRNTEAFF. CDR3 DNA sequence: TGTGCCAGCAGCGGGCAATGGAGGAACACTGAAGCTTTCTTT.

The chain has TRBV19 and TRBJ1-4; D call uncertain. With 3 bases removed from V and 0 bases from J, the gap between germline ends came to 11 bases. The CDR3 extends over 16 amino acids. CDR1 LNHDA and CDR2 SQIVND come from the germline V gene (reference sequence). The CDR3 region is CASSIGGAATNEKLFF. CDR3 nucleotide sequence: TGTGCCAGTAGTATCGGAGGAGCTGCAACTAATGAAAAACTGTTTTTT.

The chain employs TRBV7-6 and TRBJ2-7; TRBD1 might be the D (5 bases). The CDR3 contains 14 residues. CDR1 is SGHVS and CDR2 is FNYEAQ in the germline V gene. The V end was cut by 0 bases, the J end by 0 bases, with 6 bases between. CDR3 loop: CASSLAGRSYEQYF. The CDR3 nucleotides read TGTGCCAGCAGCTTAGCGGGGCGCTCCTACGAGCAGTACTTC.

The rearrangement joins TRBV7-2 to TRBJ1-2; a possible D gene is TRBD1 (5 bases). The CDR3 is 13 amino acids. The ends were cut back, 5 bases at V and 5 bases at J, with 12 bases in the middle. Per the germline V gene, CDR1 is SGHTA and CDR2 is FQGNSA. CDR3: CASSRGAGYGYTF. The CDR3 DNA is TGTGCCAGCAGCAGAGGGGCGGGATATGGCTACACCTTC. Complete variable domain (other parts from reference TRBV7-2 and TRBJ1-2): GAGVSQSPSNKVTEKGKDVELRCDPISGHTALYWYRQSLGQGLEFLIYFQGNSAPDKSGLPSDRFSAERTGGSVSTLTIQRTQQEDSAVYLCASSRGAGYGYTFGSGTRLTVV.

This clone has more than one count but fewer than ten. The chain couples TRBV5-5 to TRBJ2-5; D not certain. CDR1 is SGHKS, CDR2 YYEKEE, per germline (reference sequence). Deletions cut 4 bases from V and 0 bases from J, with 10 bases between. The CDR3 is 14 residues long. As DNA, the CDR3 is TGTGCCAGCAGCGGTGGGCATTACCAAGAGACCCAGTACTTC. Amino acids: CASSGGHYQETQYF.

V gene TRBV4-2 combines with J gene TRBJ2-6; the D gene is possibly TRBD1 (6 bases). V was shortened by 1 base and J by 2 bases, with 9 bases between the two germline ends. The length of the CDR3 is 16 residues. Per the germline V gene, CDR1 is LGHNA and CDR2 is YNFKEQ. CDR3 protein: CASSQVPGAGANVLTF. CDR3 coding DNA: TGTGCCAGCAGCCAAGTCCCAGGGGCTGGGGCCAACGTCCTGACTTTC.

CDR3 loop: CATGNGMNTEAFF. CDR3 nucleotides: TGTGCCACCGGGAACGGCATGAACACTGAAGCTTTCTTT. The V and J genes are TRBV10-3 and TRBJ1-1; no clear D. Trimming pared 10 bases from V and 0 bases from J, leaving 12 bases between. The CDR3 sequence is 13 residues long. Looked up from germline, CDR1 is ENHRY and CDR2 is SYGVKD.

The chain recombines TRBV19 with TRBJ1-5; D is perhaps TRBD1 (5 bases). CDR3 length: 15 residues. Germline V gene lookup returns CDR1 LNHDA and CDR2 SQIVND (reference sequence). Trimming took 6 bases from V and 3 from J, leaving 15 bases between them. As DNA, the CDR3 is TGTGCCAGTAGCGTGAGAGGGGCCAACAATCAGCCCCAGCATTTT. Its translation is CASSVRGANNQPQHF.

This chain links TRBV7-2 with TRBJ2-1; D tentatively reads TRBD1 or TRBD2 (5 bases each). Germline CDR1 is SGHTA and CDR2 is FQGNSA. The CDR3 extends over 15 amino acids. V was shortened by 8 bases and J by 0 bases, with 14 bases between the two germline ends. The CDR3 DNA is TGTGCCAGCCGGCTGGCAGGGAGCTCCTACAATGAGCAGTTCTTC. Translating gives CASRLAGSSYNEQFF.

The chain joins TRBV18 to TRBJ2-7; 7 nucleotides align to TRBD1. The CDR3 sequence is 11 residues long. Looked up from germline, CDR1 is KGHSH and CDR2 is LQKENI. V dropped 6 bases and J dropped 6; count of bases not matched to a gene: 2. The CDR3 protein is CASSTGSEQYF. CDR3 DNA: TGTGCCAGCTCGACAGGGAGCGAGCAGTACTTC.

The chain links TRBV11-2 to TRBJ2-3; TRBD2 is a possible D gene (7 bases). V lost 5 bases and J lost 4, with 19 bases in between. This CDR3 region has 16 residues. Germline CDR1 and CDR2: SGHAT and FQNNGV. The CDR3 bases are TGTGCCAGCAGCCCTAGGGGGGGGGCCTTGGCAGATACGCAGTATTTT. Translation: CASSPRGGALADTQYF. Full variable domain (outside the CDR3, taken from reference TRBV11-2 and TRBJ2-3): EAGVAQSPRYKIIEKRQSVAFWCNPISGHATLYWYQQILGQGPKLLIQFQNNGVVDDSQLPKDRFSAERLKGVDSTLKIQPAKLEDSAVYLCASSPRGGALADTQYFGPGTRLTVL.

The chain carries TRBV5-1 and TRBJ1-1; D gene uncertain. The germline V gene encodes CDR1 SGHRS and CDR2 YFSETQ. This CDR3 spans 16 amino acids. V lost 0 bases and J 0 bases, leaving 12 bases between the germline ends. The CDR3 is CASSLGNFGMNTEAFF. CDR3 nucleotides: TGCGCCAGCAGCTTGGGAAACTTTGGGATGAACACTGAAGCTTTCTTT.

The rearrangement uses TRBV4-2 and TRBJ2-5; D gene uncertain. The germline V gene encodes CDR1 LGHNA and CDR2 YNFKEQ. The CDR3 is 14 amino acids. Trimming pared 1 base from V and 4 bases from J, leaving 10 bases between. The CDR3 DNA reads TGTGCCAGCAGCCAAGGGACGGGTGGAGAGACCCAGTACTTC. Translation: CASSQGTGGETQYF.

This chain connects TRBV11-2 to TRBJ2-7; D might be TRBD2 (6 bases). V was trimmed by 5 bases and J by 0 bases, leaving 8 bases between them. Germline V lookup: CDR1 SGHAT, CDR2 FQNNGV. This CDR3 spans 13 amino acids. The CDR3 reads CASSAGSSYEQYF. The CDR3, as DNA: TGTGCCAGCAGCGCCGGGAGCTCCTACGAGCAGTACTTC.